This is a list of T cell receptor beta chains from one sample in a study of OX40 agonist ivuxolimab in advanced cancers. Clones were sequenced by immunoSEQ multiplex PCR, and TCRdb holds only the in-frame ones, with some missing. The table lists roughly 93,000 clones, about 84% of them singletons, with less than 6% in the top ten. Sequencing used CD4+ or CD8+ T cells sorted from blood, obtained in a trial of the OX40 agonist ivuxolimab. Receptors were obtained from an adult with an advanced solid tumor such as melanoma, head and neck, liver or kidney cancer. CDR3s include the opening cysteine and the closing phenylalanine or tryptophan. A D gene is named only where the DNA matches it firmly. Only some rows state a clone size, as once, few, many or a class for expanded clones.

TRBV9	TRBJ1-1	NA	NA	TGTGCCAGCAGCACGGGACGGATGAACACTGAAGCTTTCTTT	CASSTGRMNTEAFF
TRBV7-6	TRBJ1-2	NA	NA	TGTGCCAGCAGCCTAGGGGACGGGGCGAACTATGGCTACACCTTC	CASSLGDGANYGYTF
TRBV5-6	TRBJ2-4	NA	TRBD2	TGTGCCAGCAGCGACACTAGCGGACTAGCCAAAAACATTCAGTACTTC	CASSDTSGLAKNIQYF
TRBV5-1	TRBJ2-6	NA	TRBD1	TGCGCCAGCAGCGCCCGACAGGGCGGCTCTGGGGCCAACGTCCTGACTTTC	CASSARQGGSGANVLTF
TRBV12-5	TRBJ2-7	NA	NA	TGTGCTAGTGGTTTGATCCCGGACGGACTAAGTTCCTCCTACGAGCAGTACTTC	CASGLIPDGLSSSYEQYF
TRBV6-5	TRBJ1-6	NA	NA	TGTGCCAGCAGTTATGGGGGGCCAGGGTCACCCCTCCACTTT	CASSYGGPGSPLHF
TRBV2	TRBJ2-5	NA	TRBD2	TGTGCCAGCGGGAAGGGACTAGCGGGTTCCCAAGAGACCCAGTACTTC	CASGKGLAGSQETQYF
TRBV5-4	TRBJ2-3	NA	NA	TGTGCCAGCAGCTTGTCCGGGAGAACAGATACGCAGTATTTT	CASSLSGRTDTQYF
TRBV19	TRBJ2-1	NA	TRBD1	TGTGCCAGTAGTATGATGGGACAGGGTAGTAATGAGCAGTTCTTC	CASSMMGQGSNEQFF
TRBV4-3	TRBJ1-1	NA	NA	TGCGCCAGCAGCCAAAGGTTTCAGGGGTTGACTGAAGCTTTCTTT	CASSQRFQGLTEAFF
TRBV7-3	TRBJ1-3	NA	NA	TGTGCCAGCAGCTTTAAGGGAAAGAGGCGGCGGGGGAACACCATATATTTT	CASSFKGKRRRGNTIYF
TRBV7-9	TRBJ1-5	NA	NA	TGTGCCAGCAGCTTTTCGGATCAGCCCCAGCATTTT	CASSFSDQPQHF
TRBV7-8	TRBJ1-1	NA	TRBD1	TGTGCCAGCAGCTCGGGGACAGGGATGAACACTGAAGCTTTCTTT	CASSSGTGMNTEAFF
TRBV6-5	TRBJ2-7	NA	TRBD1	TGTGCCAGCACCGGGACAGACTCCTACGAGCAGTACTTC	CASTGTDSYEQYF
TRBV27	TRBJ1-1	NA	NA	TGTGCCAGCAGTTTATCGGCAGGGCCGGTAACTGAAGCTTTCTTT	CASSLSAGPVTEAFF
TRBV14	TRBJ2-2	few	TRBD2	TGTGCCAGCAGCCAAGCATACCGGACTAGCATCACCGGGGAGCTGTTTTTT	CASSQAYRTSITGELFF
TRBV5-1	TRBJ2-7	NA	TRBD2	TGCGCCAGCAGCTTGGAATTGGGACTAATTTACGAGCAGTACTTC	CASSLELGLIYEQYF
TRBV5-4	TRBJ1-2	NA	NA	TGTGCCAGCAAGGGGTCCAGCTATGGCTACACCTTC	CASKGSSYGYTF
TRBV6-5	TRBJ2-7	NA	TRBD1	TGTGCCAGCAGTTTCCCGGGACAGGGATACGAGCAGTACTTC	CASSFPGQGYEQYF
TRBV5-8	TRBJ2-7	once	NA	TGTGCCAGCAGCTTGGCCAGGGCATCGGAGTACTTC	CASSLARASEYF
TRBV6-5	TRBJ1-5	NA	NA	TGTGCCAGCAGTCCCTCCCACAATCAGCCCCAGCATTTT	CASSPSHNQPQHF
TRBV27	TRBJ1-1	NA	NA	TGTGCCAGCAGTTTCCGCCGGGGGCAGAACACTGAAGCTTTCTTT	CASSFRRGQNTEAFF
TRBV2	TRBJ2-7	once	TRBD1	TGTGCCAGCAGACCACGGGGCAGGGACAGCTCCTACGAGCAGTACTTC	CASRPRGRDSSYEQYF
TRBV7-8	TRBJ1-5	NA	NA	TGTGCCAGCAGCTTAGCGGTCGTTAACAATCAGCCCCAGCATTTT	CASSLAVVNNQPQHF
TRBV30	TRBJ1-5	NA	TRBD1	TGTGCCTGGAGACTGACAGGGACGTACAATCAGCCCCAGCATTTT	CAWRLTGTYNQPQHF
TRBV7-9	TRBJ1-1	NA	NA	TGTGCCAGCAGCTTATCTTCGGGACACAGGGACACTGAAGCTTTCTTT	CASSLSSGHRDTEAFF
TRBV29-1	TRBJ2-7	once	NA	TGCAGCGTTGAAGATCAGGGGCAGGGGACCCCCTACGAGCAGTACTTC	CSVEDQGQGTPYEQYF
TRBV5-8	TRBJ1-1	NA	NA	TGTGCCAGCAGCTTGGGTCGGAACACTGAAGCTTTCTTT	CASSLGRNTEAFF
TRBV14	TRBJ1-6	NA	NA	TGTGCCAGCAGCCAACAGGGTATTAATTCACCCCTCCACTTT	CASSQQGINSPLHF
TRBV11-2	TRBJ2-3	NA	TRBD1	TGTGCCAGCAGTAGGCCGGGACAGGGGACAGATACGCAGTATTTT	CASSRPGQGTDTQYF
TRBV12-5	TRBJ2-2	NA	NA	TGTGCTAGTGGTTTAACTCGGACTGGAAACACCGGGGAGCTGTTTTTT	CASGLTRTGNTGELFF
TRBV10-2	TRBJ2-3	NA	NA	TGCGCCAGCAGTCGTGGGAGCACAGATACGCAGTATTTT	CASSRGSTDTQYF
TRBV10-3	TRBJ2-7	NA	TRBD2	TGTGCCATCAGTGAGACCGGACTGGCGGGAGGTCCCCGCGAGCAGTACTTC	CAISETGLAGGPREQYF
TRBV19	TRBJ2-1	NA	NA	TGTGCCAGTAAGGGGGGCGGGCTAGCCTACAATGAGCAGTTCTTC	CASKGGGLAYNEQFF
TRBV4-3	TRBJ1-2	NA	TRBD1	TGCGCCAGCAGCCAAGGGAGGGGGCGAGGGGGCTACACCTTC	CASSQGRGRGGYTF